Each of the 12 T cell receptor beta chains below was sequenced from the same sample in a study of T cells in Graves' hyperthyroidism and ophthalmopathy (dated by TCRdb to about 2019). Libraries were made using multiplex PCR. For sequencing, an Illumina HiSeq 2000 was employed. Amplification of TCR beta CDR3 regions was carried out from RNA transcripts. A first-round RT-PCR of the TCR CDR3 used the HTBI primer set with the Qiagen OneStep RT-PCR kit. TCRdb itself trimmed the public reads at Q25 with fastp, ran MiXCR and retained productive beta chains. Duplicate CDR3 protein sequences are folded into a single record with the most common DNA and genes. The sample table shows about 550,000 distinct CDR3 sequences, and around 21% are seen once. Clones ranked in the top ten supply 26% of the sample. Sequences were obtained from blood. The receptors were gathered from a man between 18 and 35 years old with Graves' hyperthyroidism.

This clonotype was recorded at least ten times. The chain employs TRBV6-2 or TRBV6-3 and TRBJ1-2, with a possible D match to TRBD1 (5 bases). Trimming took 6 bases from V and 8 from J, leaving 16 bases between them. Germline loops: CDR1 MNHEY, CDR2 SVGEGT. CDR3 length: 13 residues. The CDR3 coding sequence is TGTGCCAGCAGCTTCAGACAGAGTTGGGGCTACACCTTC. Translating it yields CASSFRQSWGYTF.

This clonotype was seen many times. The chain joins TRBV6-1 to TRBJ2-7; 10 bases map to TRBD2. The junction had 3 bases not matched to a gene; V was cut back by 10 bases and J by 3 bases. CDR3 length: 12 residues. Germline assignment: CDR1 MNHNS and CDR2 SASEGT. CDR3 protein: CAISGGFYEQYF. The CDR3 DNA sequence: TGTGCCATTAGCGGGGGGTTCTACGAGCAGTACTTC.

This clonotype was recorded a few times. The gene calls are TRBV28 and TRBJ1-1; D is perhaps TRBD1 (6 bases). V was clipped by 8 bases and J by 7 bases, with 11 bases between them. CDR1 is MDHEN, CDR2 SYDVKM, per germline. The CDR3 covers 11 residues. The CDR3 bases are TGTGCCAGCCATAGCAGGGGTGAAGCTTTCTTT. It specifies CASHSRGEAFF.

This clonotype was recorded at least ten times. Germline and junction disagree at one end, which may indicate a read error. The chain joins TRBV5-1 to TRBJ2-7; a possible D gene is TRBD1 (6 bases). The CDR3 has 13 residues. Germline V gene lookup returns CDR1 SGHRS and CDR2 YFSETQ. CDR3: CASSLDSPYEQYF. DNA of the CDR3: TGTGCCAGCAGTCTGGACAGCCCCTACGAGCAGTACTTC.

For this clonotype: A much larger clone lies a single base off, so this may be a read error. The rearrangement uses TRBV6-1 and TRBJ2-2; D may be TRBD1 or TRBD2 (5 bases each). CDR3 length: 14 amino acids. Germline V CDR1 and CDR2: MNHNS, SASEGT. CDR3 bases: TGTGCCAGCAGTGAAATGGGGGTCACCGGGGAGCTGTGTTTT. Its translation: CASSEMGVTGELCF.

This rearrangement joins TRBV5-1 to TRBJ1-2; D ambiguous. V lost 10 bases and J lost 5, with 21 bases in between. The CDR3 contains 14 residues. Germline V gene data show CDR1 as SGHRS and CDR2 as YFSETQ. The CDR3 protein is CAGRNTMDSYGYTF. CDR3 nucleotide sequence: TGCGCCGGACGTAATACTATGGATTCTTATGGCTACACCTTC.

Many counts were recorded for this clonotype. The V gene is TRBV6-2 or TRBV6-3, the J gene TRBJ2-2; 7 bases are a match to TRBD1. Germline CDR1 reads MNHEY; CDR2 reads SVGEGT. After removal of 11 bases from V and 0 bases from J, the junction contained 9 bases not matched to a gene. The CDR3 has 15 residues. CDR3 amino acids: CAGRDRAANTGELFF. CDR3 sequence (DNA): TGTGCCGGAAGAGACAGGGCCGCGAACACCGGGGAGCTGTTTTTT.

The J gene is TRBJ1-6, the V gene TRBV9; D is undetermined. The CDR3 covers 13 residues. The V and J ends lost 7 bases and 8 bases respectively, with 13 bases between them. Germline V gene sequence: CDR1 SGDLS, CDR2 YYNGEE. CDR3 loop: CASFRERDSPLHF. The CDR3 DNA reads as TGTGCCAGCTTCCGGGAAAGGGATTCACCCCTCCACTTT.

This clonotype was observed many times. The CDR3 DNA is TGTGCCGGTGCAAAAGACGGGGACTACGAGCAGTACTTC. Amino acid sequence: CAGAKDGDYEQYF. The V and J genes are TRBV19 and TRBJ2-7; TRBD2 is a possible D gene (5 bases). The CDR3 runs 13 residues. Germline CDR1 LNHDA, CDR2 SQIVND (reference sequence). Trimming pared 11 bases from V and 3 bases from J, leaving 17 bases between.

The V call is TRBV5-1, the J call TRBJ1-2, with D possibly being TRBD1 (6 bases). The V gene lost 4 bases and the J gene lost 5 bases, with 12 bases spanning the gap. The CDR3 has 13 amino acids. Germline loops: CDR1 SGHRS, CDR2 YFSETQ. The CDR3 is CASSRTQGYGYTF. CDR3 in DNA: TGCGCCAGCAGCCGGACTCAGGGGTATGGCTACACCTTC.

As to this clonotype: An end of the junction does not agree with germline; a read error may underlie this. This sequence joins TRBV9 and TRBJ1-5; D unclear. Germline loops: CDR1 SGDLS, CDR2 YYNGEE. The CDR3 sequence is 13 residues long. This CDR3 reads CVSSVEGNQPQHF. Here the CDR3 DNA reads TGTGTCAGCAGCGTAGAGGGCAATCAGCCCCAGCATTTT.

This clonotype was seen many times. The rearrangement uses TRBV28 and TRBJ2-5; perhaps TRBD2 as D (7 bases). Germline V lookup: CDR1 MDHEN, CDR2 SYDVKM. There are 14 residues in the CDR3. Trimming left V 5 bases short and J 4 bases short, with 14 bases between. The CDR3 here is CASSSRGGGETQYF. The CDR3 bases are TGTGCCAGCAGTAGCAGAGGGGGGGGAGAGACCCAGTACTTC.